This T cell receptor beta chain was found in a study of cytomegalovirus exposure and HLA in healthy donors. Study conclusions and caveats: The likely explanation for a cluster of highly shared sequence variants was sequencing artifact.

The CDR3 length is 13 residues. The V and J ends lost 7 bases and 3 bases, in that order; junction bases with no gene match: 6. Germline lookup yields CDR1 SGHRS and CDR2 YFSETQ. PCR used 60 Vbeta primers and 13 Jbeta primers. As processed by the authors: In a later analysis, around 10 million of approximately 86 million unique beta chains occurred in at least two donors. Measured with immunoSEQ multiplex PCR; TCRdb has only the in-frame clones, and not every one. The DNA was the basis for D and trimming; V, J and clone size are from that table. The sample holds 95,000 to 100,000 clones, roughly four fifths seen once. Concerning this clone itself: Its antigen remains unidentified.

The source of this sequence is a human donor in good health. The chain joins TRBV5-1 to TRBJ2-7, with TRBD2 matching over 8 bases. Sequencing used PBMCs. The CDR3 nucleotides read TGCGCCAGCGGGTTGGCGGGGGGCTACGAGCAGTACTTC. It is translated as CASGLAGGYEQYF.